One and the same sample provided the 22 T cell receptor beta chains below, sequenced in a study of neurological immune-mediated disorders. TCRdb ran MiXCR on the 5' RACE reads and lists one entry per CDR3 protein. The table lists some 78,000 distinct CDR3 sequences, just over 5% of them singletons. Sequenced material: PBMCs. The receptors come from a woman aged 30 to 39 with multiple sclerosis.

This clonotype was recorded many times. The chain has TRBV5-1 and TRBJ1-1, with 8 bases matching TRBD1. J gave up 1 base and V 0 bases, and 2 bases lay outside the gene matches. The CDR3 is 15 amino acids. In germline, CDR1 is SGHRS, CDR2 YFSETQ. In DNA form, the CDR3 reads TGCGCCAGCAGCTTGGACAGGGGGAGGAACACTGAAGCTTTCTTT. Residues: CASSLDRGRNTEAFF.

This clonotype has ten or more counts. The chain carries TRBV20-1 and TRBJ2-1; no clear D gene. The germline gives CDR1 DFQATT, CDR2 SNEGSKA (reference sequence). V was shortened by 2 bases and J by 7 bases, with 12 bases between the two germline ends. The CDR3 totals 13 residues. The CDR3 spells CSARNRVGNEQFF. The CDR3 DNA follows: TGCAGTGCTAGAAACCGGGTAGGGAATGAGCAGTTCTTC.

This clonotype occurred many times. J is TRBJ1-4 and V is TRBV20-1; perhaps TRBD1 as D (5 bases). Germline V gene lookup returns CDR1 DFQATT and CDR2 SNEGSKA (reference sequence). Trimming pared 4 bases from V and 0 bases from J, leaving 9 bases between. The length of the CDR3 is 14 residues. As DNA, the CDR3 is TGCAGTGCTATCGGACAACCAACTAATGAAAAACTGTTTTTT. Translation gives CSAIGQPTNEKLFF.

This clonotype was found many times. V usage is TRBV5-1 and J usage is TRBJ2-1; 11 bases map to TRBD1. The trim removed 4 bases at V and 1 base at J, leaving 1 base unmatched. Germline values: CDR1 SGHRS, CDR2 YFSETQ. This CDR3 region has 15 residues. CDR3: CASSGTGGSYNEQFF. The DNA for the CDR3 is TGCGCCAGCAGCGGGACAGGGGGTTCCTACAATGAGCAGTTCTTC.

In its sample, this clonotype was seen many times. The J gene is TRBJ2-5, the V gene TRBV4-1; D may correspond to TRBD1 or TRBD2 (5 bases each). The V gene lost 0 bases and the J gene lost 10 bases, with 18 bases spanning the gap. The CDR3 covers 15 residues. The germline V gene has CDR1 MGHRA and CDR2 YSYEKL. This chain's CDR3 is CASSQDRGPGGIQYF. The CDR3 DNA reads TGCGCCAGCAGCCAAGACCGGGGCCCCGGTGGAATCCAGTACTTC.

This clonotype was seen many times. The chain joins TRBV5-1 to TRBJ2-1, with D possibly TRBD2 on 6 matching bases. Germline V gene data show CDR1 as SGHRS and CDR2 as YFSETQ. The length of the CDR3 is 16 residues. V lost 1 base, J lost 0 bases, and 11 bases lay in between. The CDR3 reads CASSLRGLSSYNEQFF. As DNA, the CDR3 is TGCGCCAGCAGCTTGAGGGGACTCAGCTCCTACAATGAGCAGTTCTTC.

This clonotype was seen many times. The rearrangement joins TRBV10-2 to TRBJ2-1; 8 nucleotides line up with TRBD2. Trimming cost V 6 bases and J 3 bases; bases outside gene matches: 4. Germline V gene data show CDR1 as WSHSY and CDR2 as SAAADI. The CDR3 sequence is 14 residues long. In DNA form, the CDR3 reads TGCGCCAGCAGGGGACTAGAAGACTACAATGAGCAGTTCTTC. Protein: CASRGLEDYNEQFF.

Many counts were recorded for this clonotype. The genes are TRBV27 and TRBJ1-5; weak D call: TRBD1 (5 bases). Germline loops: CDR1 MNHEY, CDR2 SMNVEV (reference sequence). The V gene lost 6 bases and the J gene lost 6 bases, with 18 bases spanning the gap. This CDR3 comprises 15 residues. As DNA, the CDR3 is TGTGCCAGCAGATTAAATAGCGGAGGGGCTCAGCCCCAGCATTTT. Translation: CASRLNSGGAQPQHF.

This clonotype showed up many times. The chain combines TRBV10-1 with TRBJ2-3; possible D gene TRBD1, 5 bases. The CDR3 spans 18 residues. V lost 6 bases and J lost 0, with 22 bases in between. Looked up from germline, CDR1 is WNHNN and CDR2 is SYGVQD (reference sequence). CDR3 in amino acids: CASSPNPGQGSSTDTQYF. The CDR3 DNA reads TGCGCCAGCAGCCCTAACCCAGGGCAGGGCTCTAGCACAGATACGCAGTATTTT.

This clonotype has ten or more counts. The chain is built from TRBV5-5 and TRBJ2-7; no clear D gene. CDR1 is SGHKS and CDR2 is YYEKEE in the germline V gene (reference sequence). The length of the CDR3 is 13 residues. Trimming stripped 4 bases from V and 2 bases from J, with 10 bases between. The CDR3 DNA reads TGTGCCAGCAGCCCGATCTGGCCCTACGAGCAGTACGTC. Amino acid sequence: CASSPIWPYEQYV.

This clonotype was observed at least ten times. DNA of the CDR3: TGTGCCAGCAGCTCGGGACTAGGGGCCTACGAGCAGTACGTC. Translating gives CASSSGLGAYEQYV. The chain combines TRBV5-6 with TRBJ2-7, with 8 bases fitting TRBD2. This CDR3 is 14 amino acids long. CDR1 SGHDT and CDR2 YYEEEE come from the germline V gene. After removal of 3 bases from V and 2 bases from J, the junction contained 4 bases not matched to a gene.

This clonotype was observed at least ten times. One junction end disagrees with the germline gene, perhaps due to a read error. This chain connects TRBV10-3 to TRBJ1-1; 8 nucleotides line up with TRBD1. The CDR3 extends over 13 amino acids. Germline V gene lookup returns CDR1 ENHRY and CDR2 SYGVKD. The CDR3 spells CAISENWGQVAVF. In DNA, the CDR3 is TGTGCCATCAGTGAGAATTGGGGACAGGTGGCGGTCTTT.

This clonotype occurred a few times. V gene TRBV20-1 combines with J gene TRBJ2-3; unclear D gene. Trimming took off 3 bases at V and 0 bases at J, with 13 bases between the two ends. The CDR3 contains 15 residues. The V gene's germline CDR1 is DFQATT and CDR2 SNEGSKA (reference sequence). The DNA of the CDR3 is TGCAGTGCTAGGCCCAGACGTGCTAGCACAGATACGCAGTATTTT. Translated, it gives CSARPRRASTDTQYF.

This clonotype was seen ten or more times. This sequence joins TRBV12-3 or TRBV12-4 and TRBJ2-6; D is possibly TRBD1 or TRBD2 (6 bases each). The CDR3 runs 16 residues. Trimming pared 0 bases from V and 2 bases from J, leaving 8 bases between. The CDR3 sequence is CASSLAGGTGANVLTF. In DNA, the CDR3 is TGTGCCAGCAGTTTAGCGGGGGGCACTGGGGCCAACGTCCTGACTTTC.

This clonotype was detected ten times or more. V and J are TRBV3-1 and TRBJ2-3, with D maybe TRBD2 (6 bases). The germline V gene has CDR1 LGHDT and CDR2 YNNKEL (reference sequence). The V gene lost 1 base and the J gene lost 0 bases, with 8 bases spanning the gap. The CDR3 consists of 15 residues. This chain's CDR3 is CASSQGAGSTDTQYF. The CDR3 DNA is TGTGCCAGCAGCCAAGGCGCGGGAAGCACAGATACGCAGTATTTT.

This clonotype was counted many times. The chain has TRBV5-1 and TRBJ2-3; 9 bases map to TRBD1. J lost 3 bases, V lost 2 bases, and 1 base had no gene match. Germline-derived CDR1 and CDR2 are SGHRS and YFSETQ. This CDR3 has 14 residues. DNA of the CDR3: TGCGCCAGCAGCTTACAGGGGGCTACAGATACGCAGTATTTT. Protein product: CASSLQGATDTQYF.

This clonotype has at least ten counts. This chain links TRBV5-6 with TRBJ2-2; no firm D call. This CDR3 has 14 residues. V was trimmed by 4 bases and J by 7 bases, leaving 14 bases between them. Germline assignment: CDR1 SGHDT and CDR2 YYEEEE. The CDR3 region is CASSTATQSGELFF. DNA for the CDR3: TGTGCCAGCAGCACTGCCACCCAGAGCGGGGAGCTGTTTTTT.

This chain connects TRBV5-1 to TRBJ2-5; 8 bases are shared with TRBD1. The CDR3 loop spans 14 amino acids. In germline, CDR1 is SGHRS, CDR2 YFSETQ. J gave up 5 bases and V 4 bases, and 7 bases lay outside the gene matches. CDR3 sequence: CASSPDREGETQYF. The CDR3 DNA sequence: TGCGCCAGCAGCCCGGACAGGGAAGGCGAGACCCAGTACTTC.

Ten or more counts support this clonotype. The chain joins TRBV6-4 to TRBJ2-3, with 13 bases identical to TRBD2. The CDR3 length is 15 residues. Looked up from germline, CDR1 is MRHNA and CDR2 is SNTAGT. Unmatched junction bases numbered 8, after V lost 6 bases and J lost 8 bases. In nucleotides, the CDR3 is TGTGCCAGCAGCATTACTAGCGGGGGGGCCGGTACGCAGTATTTT. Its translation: CASSITSGGAGTQYF.

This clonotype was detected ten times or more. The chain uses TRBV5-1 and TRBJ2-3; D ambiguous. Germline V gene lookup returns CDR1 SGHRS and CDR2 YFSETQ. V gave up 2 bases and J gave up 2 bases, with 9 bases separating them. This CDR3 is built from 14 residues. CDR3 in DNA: TGCGCCAGCAGCTTCGCCTCCCCCACAGATACGCAGTATTTT. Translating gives CASSFASPTDTQYF.

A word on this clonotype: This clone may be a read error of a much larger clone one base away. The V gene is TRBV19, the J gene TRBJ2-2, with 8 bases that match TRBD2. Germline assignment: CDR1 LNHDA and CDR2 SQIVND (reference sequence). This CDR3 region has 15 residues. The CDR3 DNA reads TGTGCCAGTACCCATAGCGGGAAGGGAACCGCGGAGCTGTGTTTT. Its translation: CASTHSGKGTAELCF.

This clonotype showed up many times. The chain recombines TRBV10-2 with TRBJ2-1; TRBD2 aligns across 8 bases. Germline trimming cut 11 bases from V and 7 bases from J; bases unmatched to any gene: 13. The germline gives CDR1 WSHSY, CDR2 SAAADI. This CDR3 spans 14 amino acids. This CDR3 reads CAGEGTRQGNEQFF. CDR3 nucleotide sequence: TGCGCCGGCGAAGGGACTAGGCAAGGGAATGAGCAGTTCTTC.